These 25 T cell receptor beta chains were sequenced from one sample in a study of cytomegalovirus exposure and HLA in healthy donors. PCR employed 60 Vbeta and 13 Jbeta primers. Assay used: immunoSEQ multiplex PCR; TCRdb lists only in-frame clones, some missing. The sample has some 140,000 clones; under 80% are singletons. The sample consisted of PBMCs. These receptors all stem from a young man in good health and CMV-seronegative.

The sample holds one count of this clone. The chain is built from TRBV7-2 and TRBJ1-5; 8 nucleotides match TRBD1. The trim removed 7 bases at V and 2 bases at J, leaving 7 bases unmatched. The CDR3 length is 15 residues. Germline V CDR1 and CDR2: SGHTA, FQGNSA. CDR3: CASTRSGGGNQPQHF. The CDR3 DNA sequence: TGTGCCAGCACCCGCTCAGGGGGCGGCAATCAGCCCCAGCATTTT.

The chain joins TRBV5-1 to TRBJ2-2, with 7 bases aligning to TRBD1. This CDR3 region has 15 residues. Trimming removed 5 bases from V and 2 bases from J; junction bases left unmatched: 6. The germline gives CDR1 SGHRS, CDR2 YFSETQ. CDR3 residues: CASSFGDSNTGELFF. Written as DNA, the CDR3 is TGCGCCAGCAGTTTTGGGGACAGTAACACCGGGGAGCTGTTTTTT. The whole variable domain, remainder taken from reference TRBV5-1 and TRBJ2-2, is KAGVTQTPRYLIKTRGQQVTLSCSPISGHRSVSWYQQTPGQGLQFLFEYFSETQRNKGNFPGRFSGRQFSNSRSEMNVSTLELGDSALYLCASSFGDSNTGELFFGEGSRLTVL.

This clone has a handful of counts. For the CDR3, the DNA is TGTGCCAGCAGCTTAGGAGGGGGAACCGCGAACACCGGGGAGCTGTTTTTT. Translation gives CASSLGGGTANTGELFF. The rearrangement joins TRBV11-3 to TRBJ2-2; tentatively, D is TRBD1 (6 bases). Germline V gene sequence: CDR1 SGHNT, CDR2 YENEEA. The CDR3 covers 17 residues. V lost 1 base and J lost 0, with 12 bases in between. Complete variable domain (other parts from reference TRBV11-3 and TRBJ2-2): EAGVVQSPRYKIIEKKQPVAFWCNPISGHNTLYWYLQNLGQGPELLIRYENEEAVDDSQLPKDRFSAERLKGVDSTLKIQPAELGDSAVYLCASSLGGGTANTGELFFGEGSRLTVL.

The table lists this clone with a few counts. This chain connects TRBV7-2 to TRBJ2-3, with 7 bases aligning to TRBD1. CDR1 is SGHTA, CDR2 FQGNSA, per germline. V shed 5 bases, J shed 5 bases, and the junction held 4 bases outside the gene matches. The CDR3 totals 13 residues. CDR3 amino acids: CASSTHRGDTQYF. For the CDR3, the DNA is TGTGCCAGCAGCACTCACAGGGGAGATACGCAGTATTTT.

The sample holds a few counts of this clone. The chain recombines TRBV28 with TRBJ2-2; TRBD1 might be the D (6 bases). Deletions cut 6 bases from V and 1 base from J, with 12 bases between. CDR1 and CDR2 from the germline V gene are MDHEN and SYDVKM. The CDR3 spans 15 residues. The CDR3: CASSWGRLNTGELFF. CDR3 bases: TGTGCCAGCAGCTGGGGGCGTCTGAACACCGGGGAGCTGTTTTTT.

The rearrangement joins TRBV19 to TRBJ1-1; D is undetermined. CDR1 is LNHDA and CDR2 is SQIVND in the germline V gene (reference sequence). This CDR3 region has 17 residues. Trimming cost V 1 base and J 2 bases, with 17 bases left between them. CDR3 protein: CASSIVGQGRGNTEAFF. The CDR3 nucleotides are TGTGCCAGTAGTATAGTAGGGCAAGGTCGGGGAAACACTGAAGCTTTCTTT.

There are a few counts of this clone. The rearrangement uses TRBV11-2 and TRBJ2-1, with TRBD1 matching over 7 bases. From germline, CDR1 is SGHAT and CDR2 FQNNGV. The CDR3 length is 16 residues. Trimming cost V 4 bases and J 5 bases; bases outside gene matches: 11. The CDR3 DNA follows: TGTGCCAGCAGCTCCCTGCTACAGGGGTTGGACAATGAGCAGTTCTTC. It translates to CASSSLLQGLDNEQFF.

This chain uses TRBV27 with TRBJ2-7; 7 positions agree with TRBD1. This CDR3 contains 17 residues. CDR1 is MNHEY and CDR2 is SMNVEV in the germline V gene (reference sequence). Germline trimming cut 4 bases from V and 1 base from J; bases unmatched to any gene: 13. This CDR3 is CASSSIYRGPFSYEQYF. Written as DNA, the CDR3 is TGTGCCAGCAGTTCTATATACAGGGGACCATTTTCCTACGAGCAGTACTTC.

The J gene is TRBJ2-3, the V gene TRBV7-6, with 10 bases lining up with TRBD1. The CDR3 loop spans 18 amino acids. Trimming took 1 base from V and 1 from J; bases not matched to a gene: 8. Per germline, CDR1 SGHVS and CDR2 FNYEAQ. As DNA, the CDR3 is TGTGCCAGCAGCTTAGGGACAGGGGGATTATACGGCACAGATACGCAGTATTTT. This translates into CASSLGTGGLYGTDTQYF. Using reference TRBV7-6 and TRBJ2-3 for the parts outside the CDR3, the full variable domain is GAGVSQSPRYKVTKRGQDVALRCDPISGHVSLYWYRQALGQGPEFLTYFNYEAQQDKSGLPNDRFSAERPEGSISTLTIQRTEQRDSAMYRCASSLGTGGLYGTDTQYFGPGTRLTVL.

The chain employs TRBV19 and TRBJ1-5; TRBD1 matches at 7 bases. Germline V gene sequence: CDR1 LNHDA, CDR2 SQIVND (reference sequence). The V gene end was trimmed by 3 bases and the J gene end by 2 bases; junction bases not matched to a gene: 4. CDR3 size: 15 residues. The CDR3 DNA is TGTGCCAGTAGTATTAGTGACAGGGGCAATCAGCCCCAGCATTTT. Translating it yields CASSISDRGNQPQHF.

The V and J genes are TRBV19 and TRBJ1-4, with D unresolved. CDR1 is LNHDA, CDR2 SQIVND, per germline (reference sequence). V gave up 3 bases and J gave up 10 bases, with 9 bases separating them. The CDR3 extends over 12 amino acids. The CDR3 nucleotides are TGTGCCAGTAGTATGTCGGTCACAAAACTGTTTTTT. This sequence encodes CASSMSVTKLFF. The full variable domain, rest sourced from reference TRBV19 and TRBJ1-4, is DGGITQSPKYLFRKEGQNVTLSCEQNLNHDAMYWYRQDPGQGLRLIYYSQIVNDFQKGDIAEGYSVSREKKESFPLTVTSAQKNPTAFYLCASSMSVTKLFFGSGTQLSVL.

The V and J genes are TRBV6-5 and TRBJ2-5; 9 bases are shared with TRBD1. The CDR3 runs to 15 residues. The ends lost 7 bases at V and 4 bases at J; junction bases unmatched: 10. Germline V gene data show CDR1 as MNHEY and CDR2 as SVGAGI. CDR3: CASTRDRVNRETQYF. CDR3 sequence (DNA): TGTGCCAGCACCCGGGACAGGGTGAACCGAGAGACCCAGTACTTC.

This clone was counted a single time. The rearrangement joins TRBV11-1 to TRBJ2-2; TRBD1 is a possible D gene (6 bases). Germline V gene sequence: CDR1 SGHAT, CDR2 FQDESV (reference sequence). This CDR3 has 12 residues. The germline V and J ends were trimmed by 8 bases and 5 bases, with 9 bases remaining between them. The CDR3 bases are TGTGCCAGCCGTCAGGGGACCGGGGAGCTGTTTTTT. This gives the protein CASRQGTGELFF.

This clone was detected a few times. The chain links TRBV5-1 to TRBJ2-6; TRBD1 agrees at 7 bases. The CDR3 totals 17 residues. Per the germline V gene, CDR1 is SGHRS and CDR2 is YFSETQ. V lost 3 bases and J lost 0; bases outside the gene matches: 6. The CDR3 region is CASSWRQGSSGANVLTF. The CDR3 DNA is TGCGCCAGCAGCTGGCGACAGGGTAGCTCTGGGGCCAACGTCCTGACTTTC.

The chain recombines TRBV7-2 with TRBJ1-6; D is unclear. Germline V CDR1 and CDR2: SGHTA, FQGNSA. V shed 1 base and J shed 7 bases, with 11 bases lying between them. This CDR3 comprises 15 residues. The CDR3 loop reads CASSLDGAANSPLHF. In DNA form, the CDR3 reads TGTGCCAGCAGCTTAGACGGAGCCGCCAATTCACCCCTCCACTTT. The whole variable domain, remainder taken from reference TRBV7-2 and TRBJ1-6, is GAGVSQSPSNKVTEKGKDVELRCDPISGHTALYWYRQSLGQGLEFLIYFQGNSAPDKSGLPSDRFSAERTGGSVSTLTIQRTQQEDSAVYLCASSLDGAANSPLHFGNGTRLTVT.

This clone was observed a few times. The chain is built from TRBV5-6 and TRBJ2-4, with TRBD1 identical over 9 bases. The CDR3 consists of 18 residues. J lost 0 bases, V lost 0 bases, and 7 bases had no gene match. Germline assignment: CDR1 SGHDT and CDR2 YYEEEE. This CDR3 reads CASSLGDRVDLAKNIQYF. The CDR3 DNA is TGTGCCAGCAGCTTGGGGGACAGGGTTGACTTAGCCAAAAACATTCAGTACTTC.

A note on this clone: The junction and the germline gene differ at one end; a read error may be behind it. The CDR3 region is CASSEQGSNQPQNF. In nucleotides, the CDR3 is TGTGCCAGCAGTGAGCAGGGAAGCAATCAGCCCCAGAATTTT. The chain links TRBV2 to TRBJ1-5; a weak D match, TRBD1 (5 bases). This CDR3 contains 14 residues. CDR1 and CDR2 from the germline V gene are SNHLY and FYNNEI.

This clone came up once. The same CDR3 arises from other DNA sequences in this sample as well. The V call is TRBV7-9, the J call TRBJ1-5; 8 nucleotides align to TRBD1. Per the germline V gene, CDR1 is SEHNR and CDR2 is FQNEAQ (reference sequence). Germline trimming cut 5 bases from V and 2 bases from J; bases unmatched to any gene: 2. The CDR3 has 14 residues. The CDR3 DNA reads TGTGCCAGCAGCCTGGGACAGGGCAATCAGCCCCAGCATTTT. Protein: CASSLGQGNQPQHF.

As regards this clone: The germline gene is not matched at one end of the junction; a read error may be the cause. CDR3 sequence reads: CASSFRQGAYGYTF. The CDR3 DNA follows: TGTGCTAGCAGCTTTCGCCAGGGGGCCTATGGCTACACCTTC. The chain uses TRBV7-7 and TRBJ1-2; 8 bases are shared with TRBD1. This CDR3 contains 14 residues. Germline CDR1 and CDR2: SSHAT and FNYEAQ (reference sequence).

The CDR3 DNA reads TGTGCCAGCAGTTTTCCTTGGACAGGGGCCGAGCAGTACTTC. Protein: CASSFPWTGAEQYF. The V and J genes are TRBV28 and TRBJ2-7; 9 bases agree with TRBD1. Germline CDR1 and CDR2: MDHEN and SYDVKM. The CDR3 is 14 amino acids. The trim removed 3 bases at V and 6 bases at J, leaving 6 bases unmatched.

The gene calls are TRBV29-1 and TRBJ1-5; TRBD1 is a possible D gene (5 bases). CDR1 SQVTM and CDR2 ANQGSEA come from the germline V gene. V was clipped by 4 bases and J by 7 bases, with 14 bases between them. The CDR3 is 13 residues long. CDR3 bases: TGCAGCGTTGGGGACTGGGCAGGCCAGCCCCAGCATTTT. Protein sequence: CSVGDWAGQPQHF.

There are a few counts of this clone. The chain recombines TRBV19 with TRBJ1-1; the D is unclear. V lost 5 bases to trimming and J lost 5 bases, with 12 bases between them. The V gene's germline CDR1 is LNHDA and CDR2 SQIVND (reference sequence). The CDR3 totals 13 residues. Here the CDR3 DNA reads TGTGCCAGTAGTTTCCAGGAAAAAACTGAAGCTTTCTTT. It translates to CASSFQEKTEAFF. Full variable domain (outside the CDR3, taken from reference TRBV19 and TRBJ1-1): DGGITQSPKYLFRKEGQNVTLSCEQNLNHDAMYWYRQDPGQGLRLIYYSQIVNDFQKGDIAEGYSVSREKKESFPLTVTSAQKNPTAFYLCASSFQEKTEAFFGQGTRLTVV.

CDR3 coding DNA: TGCGCCAGCAGTCCCGGGAGAACGTATAATGAAAAACTGTTTTTT. Its protein product is CASSPGRTYNEKLFF. V and J are TRBV5-1 and TRBJ1-4; D gene unclear. This CDR3 comprises 15 residues. CDR1 is SGHRS and CDR2 is YFSETQ in the germline V gene. Deletions cut 5 bases from V and 4 bases from J, with 15 bases between.

This rearrangement joins TRBV4-2 to TRBJ2-2, with 8 bases lining up with TRBD2. The CDR3 spans 17 residues. Germline CDR1 reads LGHNA; CDR2 reads YNFKEQ. Trimming removed 0 bases from V and 2 bases from J; junction bases left unmatched: 5. CDR3 nucleotide sequence: TGTGCCAGCAGCCAAGATCGAACTAGCGGAAACACCGGGGAGCTGTTTTTT. Encoded protein: CASSQDRTSGNTGELFF.

This clone came up once. This sequence joins TRBV5-5 and TRBJ2-5, with 7 bases lining up with TRBD1. V lost 4 bases, J lost 5 bases, and 11 bases stayed unmatched. The CDR3 length is 15 residues. CDR1 and CDR2 (germline): SGHKS, YYEKEE (reference sequence). In DNA form, the CDR3 reads TGTGCCAGCAGCCCGGGACAGCCGGGCATGGAGACCCAGTACTTC. Its protein product is CASSPGQPGMETQYF.